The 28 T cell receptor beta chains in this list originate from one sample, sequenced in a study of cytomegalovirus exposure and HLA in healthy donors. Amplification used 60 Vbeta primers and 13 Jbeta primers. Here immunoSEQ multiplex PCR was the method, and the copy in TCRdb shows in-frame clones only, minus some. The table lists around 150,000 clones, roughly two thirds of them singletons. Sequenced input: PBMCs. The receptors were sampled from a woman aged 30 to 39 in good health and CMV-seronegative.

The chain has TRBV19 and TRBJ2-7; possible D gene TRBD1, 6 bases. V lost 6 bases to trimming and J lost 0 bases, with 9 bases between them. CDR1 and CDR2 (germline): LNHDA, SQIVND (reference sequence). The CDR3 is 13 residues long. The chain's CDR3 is CASREGGSYEQYF. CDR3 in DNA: TGTGCCAGTAGGGAAGGGGGCTCCTACGAGCAGTACTTC. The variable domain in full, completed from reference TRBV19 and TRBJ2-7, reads DGGITQSPKYLFRKEGQNVTLSCEQNLNHDAMYWYRQDPGQGLRLIYYSQIVNDFQKGDIAEGYSVSREKKESFPLTVTSAQKNPTAFYLCASREGGSYEQYFGPGTRLTVT.

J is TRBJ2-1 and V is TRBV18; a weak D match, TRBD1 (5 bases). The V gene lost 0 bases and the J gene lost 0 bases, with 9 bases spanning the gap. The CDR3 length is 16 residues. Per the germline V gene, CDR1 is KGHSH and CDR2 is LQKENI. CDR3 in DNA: TGTGCCAGCTCACCACCTGACAGACGCTCCTACAATGAGCAGTTCTTC. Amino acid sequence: CASSPPDRRSYNEQFF.

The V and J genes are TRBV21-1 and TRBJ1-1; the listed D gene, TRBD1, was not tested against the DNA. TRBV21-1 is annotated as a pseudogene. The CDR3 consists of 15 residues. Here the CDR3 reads CASSKEEQGRAEAFF. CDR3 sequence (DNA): TGTGCCAGCAGCAAAGAGGAACAGGGAAGGGCTGAAGCTTTCTTT.

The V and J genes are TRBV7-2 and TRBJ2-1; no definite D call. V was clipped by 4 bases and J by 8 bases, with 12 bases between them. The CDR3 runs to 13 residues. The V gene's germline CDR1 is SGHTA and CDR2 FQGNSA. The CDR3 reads CASSYDTQDEQFF. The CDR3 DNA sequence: TGTGCCAGCAGCTACGACACTCAGGATGAGCAGTTCTTC.

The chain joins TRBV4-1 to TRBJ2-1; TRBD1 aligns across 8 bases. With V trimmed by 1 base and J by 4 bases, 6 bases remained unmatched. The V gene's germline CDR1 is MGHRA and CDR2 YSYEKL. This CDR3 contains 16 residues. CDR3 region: CASSQVNRGVYNEQFF. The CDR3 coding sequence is TGCGCCAGCAGCCAAGTTAACAGGGGGGTGTACAATGAGCAGTTCTTC.

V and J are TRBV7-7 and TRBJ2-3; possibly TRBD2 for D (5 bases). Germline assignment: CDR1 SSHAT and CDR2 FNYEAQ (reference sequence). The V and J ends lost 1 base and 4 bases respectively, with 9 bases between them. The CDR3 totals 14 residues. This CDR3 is CASSLELDADTQYF. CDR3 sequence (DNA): TGTGCCAGCAGCTTAGAACTAGACGCAGATACGCAGTATTTT.

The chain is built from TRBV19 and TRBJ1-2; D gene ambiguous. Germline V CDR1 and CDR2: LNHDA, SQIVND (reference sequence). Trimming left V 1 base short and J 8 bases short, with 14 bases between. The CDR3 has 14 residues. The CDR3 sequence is CASSIGTVAGGYTF. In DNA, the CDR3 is TGTGCCAGTAGTATAGGGACGGTTGCGGGGGGCTACACCTTC.

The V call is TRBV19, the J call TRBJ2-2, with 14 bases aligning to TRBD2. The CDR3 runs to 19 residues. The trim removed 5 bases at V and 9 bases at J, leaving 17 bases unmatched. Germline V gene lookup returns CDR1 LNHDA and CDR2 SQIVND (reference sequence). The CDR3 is CASSLSGTSGRISVRELFF. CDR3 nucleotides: TGTGCCAGTAGTCTCTCCGGGACTAGCGGGAGAATTAGTGTCAGGGAGCTGTTTTTT.

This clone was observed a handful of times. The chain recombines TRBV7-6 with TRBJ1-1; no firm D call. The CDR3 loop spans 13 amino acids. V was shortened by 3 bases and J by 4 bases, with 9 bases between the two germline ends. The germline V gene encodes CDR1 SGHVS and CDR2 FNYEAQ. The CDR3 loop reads CASSFGVSTEAFF. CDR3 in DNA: TGTGCCAGCAGCTTCGGAGTTTCCACTGAAGCTTTCTTT.

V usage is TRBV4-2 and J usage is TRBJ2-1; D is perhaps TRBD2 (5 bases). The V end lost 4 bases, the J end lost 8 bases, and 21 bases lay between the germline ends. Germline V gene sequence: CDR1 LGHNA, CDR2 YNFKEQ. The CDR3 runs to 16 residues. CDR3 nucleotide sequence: TGTGCCAGCAGCCGAATAAGTATGGGAGTTGGGGATGAGCAGTTCTTC. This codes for CASSRISMGVGDEQFF.

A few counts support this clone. The CDR3, as DNA: TGTGCCAGCAGCTTAAGTTGGACTAGCGATTACGAGCAGTACTTC. Translating it yields CASSLSWTSDYEQYF. This chain uses TRBV11-2 with TRBJ2-7; 9 positions match TRBD2. The CDR3 length is 15 residues. The V gene's germline CDR1 is SGHAT and CDR2 FQNNGV. Germline trimming cut 2 bases from V and 4 bases from J; bases unmatched to any gene: 6. The whole variable domain, filled in from reference TRBV11-2 and TRBJ2-7, reads EAGVAQSPRYKIIEKRQSVAFWCNPISGHATLYWYQQILGQGPKLLIQFQNNGVVDDSQLPKDRFSAERLKGVDSTLKIQPAKLEDSAVYLCASSLSWTSDYEQYFGPGTRLTVT.

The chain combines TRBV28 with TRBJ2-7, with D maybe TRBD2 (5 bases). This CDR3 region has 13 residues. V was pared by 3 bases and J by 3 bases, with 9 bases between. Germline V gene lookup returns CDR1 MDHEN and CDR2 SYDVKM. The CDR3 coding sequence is TGTGCCAGCAGTTTCCCGGGAAGCTACGAGCAGTACTTC. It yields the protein CASSFPGSYEQYF.

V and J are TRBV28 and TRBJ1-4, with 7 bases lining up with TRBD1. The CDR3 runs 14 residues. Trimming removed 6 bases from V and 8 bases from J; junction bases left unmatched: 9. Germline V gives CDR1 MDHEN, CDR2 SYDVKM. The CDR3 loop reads CASRGGQLDEKLFF. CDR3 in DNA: TGTGCCAGCAGGGGGGGACAGTTAGACGAAAAACTGTTTTTT. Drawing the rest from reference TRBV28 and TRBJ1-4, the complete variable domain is DVKVTQSSRYLVKRTGEKVFLECVQDMDHENMFWYRQDPGLGLRLIYFSYDVKMKEKGDIPEGYSVSREKKERFSLILESASTNQTSMYLCASRGGQLDEKLFFGSGTQLSVL.

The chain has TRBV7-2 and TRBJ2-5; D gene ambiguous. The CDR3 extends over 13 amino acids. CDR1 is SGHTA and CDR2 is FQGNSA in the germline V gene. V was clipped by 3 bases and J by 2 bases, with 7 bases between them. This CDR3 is CASSFNKQETQYF. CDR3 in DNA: TGTGCCAGCAGCTTCAACAAACAAGAGACCCAGTACTTC.

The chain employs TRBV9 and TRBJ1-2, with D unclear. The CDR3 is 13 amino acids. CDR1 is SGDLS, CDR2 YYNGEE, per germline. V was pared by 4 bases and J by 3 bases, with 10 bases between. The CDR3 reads CASSPSGDYGYTF. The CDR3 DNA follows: TGTGCCAGCAGCCCAAGCGGCGACTATGGCTACACCTTC.

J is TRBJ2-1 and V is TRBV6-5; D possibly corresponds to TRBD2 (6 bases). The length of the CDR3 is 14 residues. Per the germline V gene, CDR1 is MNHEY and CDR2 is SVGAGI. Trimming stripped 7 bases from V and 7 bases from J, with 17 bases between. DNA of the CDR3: TGTGCCAGCACCCCCCGGGCTGGGGGGAATGAGCAGTTCTTC. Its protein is CASTPRAGGNEQFF.

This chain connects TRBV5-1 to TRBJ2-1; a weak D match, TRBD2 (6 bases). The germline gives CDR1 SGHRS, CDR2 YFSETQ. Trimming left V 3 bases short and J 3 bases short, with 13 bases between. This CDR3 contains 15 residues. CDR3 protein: CASSSTGTYYNEQFF. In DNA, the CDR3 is TGCGCCAGCAGCTCAACCGGGACTTACTACAATGAGCAGTTCTTC.

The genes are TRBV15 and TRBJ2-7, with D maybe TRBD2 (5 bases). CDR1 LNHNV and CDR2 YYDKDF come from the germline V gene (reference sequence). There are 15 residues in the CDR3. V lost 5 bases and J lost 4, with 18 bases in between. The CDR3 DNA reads TGTGCCACCAGCGAGCCCGGAGGAGGTATGTACGAGCAGTACTTC. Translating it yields CATSEPGGGMYEQYF.

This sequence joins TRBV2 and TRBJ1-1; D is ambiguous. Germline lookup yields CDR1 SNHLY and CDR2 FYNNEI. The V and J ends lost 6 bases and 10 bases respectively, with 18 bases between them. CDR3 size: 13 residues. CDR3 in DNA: TGTGCCAGCAGGGGAATAGGGATAAGCGGAGCTTTCTTT. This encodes CASRGIGISGAFF.

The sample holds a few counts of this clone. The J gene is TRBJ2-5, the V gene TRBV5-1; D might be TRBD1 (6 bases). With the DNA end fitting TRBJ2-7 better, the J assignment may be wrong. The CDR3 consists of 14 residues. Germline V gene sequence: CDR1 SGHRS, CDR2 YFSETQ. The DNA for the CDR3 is TGCGCCAGCAGCCTTGGGACACCAACCTACGAGCAGTACTTC. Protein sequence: CASSLGTPTYEQYF.

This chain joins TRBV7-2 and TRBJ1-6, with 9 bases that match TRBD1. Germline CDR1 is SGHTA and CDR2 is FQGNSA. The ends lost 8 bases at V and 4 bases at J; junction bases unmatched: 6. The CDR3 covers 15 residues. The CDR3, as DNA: TGTGCCAGCGGACAGGGGAGTTTTTATAATTCACCCCTCCACTTT. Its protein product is CASGQGSFYNSPLHF. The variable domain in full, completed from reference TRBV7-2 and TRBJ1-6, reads GAGVSQSPSNKVTEKGKDVELRCDPISGHTALYWYRQSLGQGLEFLIYFQGNSAPDKSGLPSDRFSAERTGGSVSTLTIQRTQQEDSAVYLCASGQGSFYNSPLHFGNGTRLTVT.

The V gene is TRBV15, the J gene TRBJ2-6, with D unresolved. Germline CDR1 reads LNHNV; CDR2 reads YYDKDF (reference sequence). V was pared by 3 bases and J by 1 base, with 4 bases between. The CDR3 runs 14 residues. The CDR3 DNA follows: TGTGCCACCAGCAGTATTTCTGGGGCCAACGTCCTGACTTTC. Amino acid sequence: CATSSISGANVLTF.

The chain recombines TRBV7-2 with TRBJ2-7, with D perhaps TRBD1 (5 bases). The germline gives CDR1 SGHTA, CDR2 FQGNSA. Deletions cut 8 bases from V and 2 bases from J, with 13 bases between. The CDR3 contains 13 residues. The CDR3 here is CASRKTAAYEQYF. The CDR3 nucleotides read TGTGCCAGCCGGAAGACAGCAGCCTACGAGCAGTACTTC.

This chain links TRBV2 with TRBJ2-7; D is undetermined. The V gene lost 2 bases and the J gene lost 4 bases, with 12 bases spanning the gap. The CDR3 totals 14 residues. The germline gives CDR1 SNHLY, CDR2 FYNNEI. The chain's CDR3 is CASSEFGFTYEQYF. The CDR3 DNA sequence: TGTGCCAGCAGTGAATTTGGTTTCACTTACGAGCAGTACTTC. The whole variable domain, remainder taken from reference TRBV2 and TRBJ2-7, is EPEVTQTPSHQVTQMGQEVILRCVPISNHLYFYWYRQILGQKVEFLVSFYNNEISEKSEIFDDQFSVERPDGSNFTLKIRSTKLEDSAMYFCASSEFGFTYEQYFGPGTRLTVT.

The CDR3, as DNA: TGTGCCAGCAGTTACGGACAGGGGGCCAACGAGCAGTACTTC. It translates to CASSYGQGANEQYF. This chain uses TRBV6-5 with TRBJ2-7; TRBD1 agrees at 11 bases. The length of the CDR3 is 14 residues. Germline assignment: CDR1 MNHEY and CDR2 SVGAGI. V was clipped by 2 bases and J by 5 bases; unmatched bases: 2.

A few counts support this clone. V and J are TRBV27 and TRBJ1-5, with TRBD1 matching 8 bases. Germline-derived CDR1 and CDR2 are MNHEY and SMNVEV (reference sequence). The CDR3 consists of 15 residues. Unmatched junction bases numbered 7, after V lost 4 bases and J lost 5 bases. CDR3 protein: CASSSHRGYHQPQHF. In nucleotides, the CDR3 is TGTGCCAGCAGTTCCCACAGGGGGTACCATCAGCCCCAGCATTTT.

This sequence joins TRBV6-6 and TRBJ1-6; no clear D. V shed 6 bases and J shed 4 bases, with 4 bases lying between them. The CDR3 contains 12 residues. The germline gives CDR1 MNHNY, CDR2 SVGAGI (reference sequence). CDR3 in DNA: TGTGCCAGCAGCGTATATAATTCACCCCTCCACTTT. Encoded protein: CASSVYNSPLHF.

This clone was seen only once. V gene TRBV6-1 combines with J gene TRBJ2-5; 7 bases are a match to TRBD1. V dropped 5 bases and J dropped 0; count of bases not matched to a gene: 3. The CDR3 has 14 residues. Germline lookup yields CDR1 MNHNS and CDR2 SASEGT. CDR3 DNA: TGTGCCAGCAGTTTGGACAGGAACCAAGAGACCCAGTACTTC. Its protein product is CASSLDRNQETQYF.